These 32 T cell receptor beta chains share one sample of origin, sequenced in a study of T cell responses to AZD1222 COVID-19 vaccine. The data were produced by immunoSEQ multiplex PCR, yet TCRdb's version contains in-frame clones alone and is incomplete. The sample holds around 150,000 clones; 70% to 90% are singletons and the top ten take approximately 3.1%. The material sequenced was peripheral blood, taken on day 0 of MenACWY control vaccination. These receptor sequences come from an adult in good health.

The chain combines TRBV24-1 with TRBJ2-1; D possibly corresponds to TRBD1 (6 bases). This CDR3 has 13 residues. Trimming stripped 5 bases from V and 10 bases from J, with 14 bases between. Germline CDR1 and CDR2: KGHDR and SFDVKD. The CDR3 spells CATSAPPTGEQFF. In nucleotides, the CDR3 is TGTGCCACCAGTGCCCCTCCGACAGGAGAGCAGTTCTTC.

This chain links TRBV4-1 with TRBJ2-7; D gene ambiguous. The germline V gene encodes CDR1 MGHRA and CDR2 YSYEKL. The CDR3 length is 15 residues. Trimming removed 1 base from V and 2 bases from J, with 12 bases in between. CDR3 protein: CASSQGLQRTYEQYF. CDR3 nucleotides: TGCGCCAGCAGCCAAGGGCTGCAACGGACCTACGAGCAGTACTTC.

CDR3 sequence (DNA): TGTGCCAGCAGTTTCGGGACAGGGGGAGATACGCAGTATTTT. Its translation: CASSFGTGGDTQYF. The genes are TRBV6-2 or TRBV6-3 and TRBJ2-3, with TRBD1 matching 11 bases. Germline CDR1 reads MNHEY; CDR2 reads SVGEGT. The CDR3 covers 14 residues. The ends lost 4 bases at V and 5 bases at J; junction bases unmatched: 2.

With regard to this clone: Relative to the germline gene, one junction end is altered; a read error may explain this. This sequence joins TRBV24-1 and TRBJ1-2, with TRBD1 matching over 9 bases. CDR1 is KGHDR and CDR2 is SFDVKD in the germline V gene. This CDR3 has 16 amino acids. As DNA, the CDR3 is TGTGCCACCAGTGGTTTGGGACAGGGAGCACTCTATGGCTACACCTTC. Its protein is CATSGLGQGALYGYTF.

This clone has a handful of counts. The rearrangement uses TRBV5-4 and TRBJ1-4; the D is unclear. The CDR3 covers 13 residues. The V gene's germline CDR1 is SGHNT and CDR2 YYREEE (reference sequence). The V and J ends lost 4 bases and 6 bases respectively, with 10 bases between them. As DNA, the CDR3 is TGTGCCAGCAGCCTCTTCCCCTATGAAAAACTGTTTTTT. Its translation: CASSLFPYEKLFF.

The gene calls are TRBV5-5 and TRBJ2-7, with 8 bases fitting TRBD1. The CDR3 consists of 15 residues. Trimming removed 2 bases from V and 6 bases from J; junction bases left unmatched: 10. Germline CDR1 and CDR2: SGHKS and YYEKEE (reference sequence). The CDR3 here is CASSFLGTGESEQYF. CDR3 in DNA: TGTGCCAGCAGCTTTTTAGGGACAGGCGAATCCGAGCAGTACTTC.

This clone showed up just once. The chain couples TRBV29-1 to TRBJ2-7; D is possibly TRBD2 (7 bases). V lost 4 bases and J lost 5, with 24 bases in between. CDR3 length: 16 residues. The germline CDR1 and CDR2 sequences are SQVTM and ANQGSEA. In DNA form, the CDR3 reads TGCAGCGTTGGGGGTGATTATTTGCGGGGGCGCGACGAGCAGTACTTC. As protein: CSVGGDYLRGRDEQYF.

This clone was observed a few times. The rearrangement uses TRBV28 and TRBJ2-5; TRBD2 matches 7 bases. This CDR3 has 16 amino acids. The germline gives CDR1 MDHEN, CDR2 SYDVKM. J gave up 5 bases and V 3 bases, and 12 bases lay outside the gene matches. The CDR3 coding sequence is TGTGCCAGCAGTTTCAATCCAGCAGGGCGGGAGGAGACCCAGTACTTC. Its translation is CASSFNPAGREETQYF.

In this sample, this clone turned up a few times. CDR3 sequence (DNA): TGTGCCAGCAGCTTGGTAGTTGAGGAGGGCCAGTACTTC. Amino acids: CASSLVVEEGQYF. V usage is TRBV5-6 and J usage is TRBJ2-5; maybe TRBD2 (6 bases). The ends were cut back, 0 bases at V and 10 bases at J, with 13 bases in the middle. Germline CDR1 SGHDT, CDR2 YYEEEE. The CDR3 extends over 13 amino acids.

This clone was seen just once. This chain connects TRBV4-2 to TRBJ2-1; D gene ambiguous. This CDR3 has 16 residues. The germline V and J ends were trimmed by 0 bases and 6 bases, with 15 bases remaining between them. Germline V CDR1 and CDR2: LGHNA, YNFKEQ. CDR3 nucleotide sequence: TGTGCCAGCAGCCAAGAAGGCGGATATACCCTCAATGAGCAGTTCTTC. It is translated as CASSQEGGYTLNEQFF.

Here the CDR3 DNA reads TGTGCCAGCAGGTTTGACAGGGCTTCGACTGAAGCTTTCTTT. It is translated as CASRFDRASTEAFF. The rearrangement links TRBV6-5 to TRBJ1-1; 7 nucleotides match TRBD1. Germline trimming cut 6 bases from V and 5 bases from J; bases unmatched to any gene: 9. Germline V CDR1 and CDR2: MNHEY, SVGAGI. The CDR3 loop spans 14 amino acids.

The chain combines TRBV4-1 with TRBJ1-3; a weak D match, TRBD1 (6 bases). The CDR3 length is 17 residues. V was shortened by 1 base and J by 0 bases, with 13 bases between the two germline ends. Germline V gene data show CDR1 as MGHRA and CDR2 as YSYEKL. CDR3 nucleotide sequence: TGCGCCAGCAGCCAAGGGACAGCACCCAACTCTGGAAACACCATATATTTT. Translating gives CASSQGTAPNSGNTIYF.

The CDR3 sequence is CASSQDRTGAEKLFF. In DNA form, the CDR3 reads TGCGCCAGCAGCCAAGATCGGACAGGGGCTGAAAAACTGTTTTTT. The gene calls are TRBV4-3 and TRBJ1-4; 9 bases agree with TRBD1. From germline, CDR1 is LGHNA and CDR2 YSLEER. The CDR3 consists of 15 residues. V lost 0 bases to trimming and J lost 7 bases; unmatched junction nucleotides: 3.

The chain couples TRBV15 to TRBJ1-3; 7 nucleotides line up with TRBD1. J was trimmed by 1 base and V by 11 bases; bases with no gene match: 17. This CDR3 is built from 17 residues. Germline CDR1 LNHNV, CDR2 YYDKDF (reference sequence). CDR3 bases: TGTGCCTGGGGGGCAGGGGGAACCTTTAGGTCTGGAAACACCATATATTTT. Translated: CAWGAGGTFRSGNTIYF.

CDR3 sequence reads: CASSSRLAGVYEQYF. CDR3 coding DNA: TGTGCCAGCAGCTCTCGCCTAGCGGGTGTCTACGAGCAGTACTTC. The chain combines TRBV5-4 with TRBJ2-7; 8 nucleotides agree with TRBD2. CDR1 is SGHNT, CDR2 YYREEE, per germline (reference sequence). Trimming at V came to 3 bases and at J to 3 bases, leaving 8 bases not matched to a gene. The length of the CDR3 is 15 residues.

The V call is TRBV2, the J call TRBJ1-2; weak D call: TRBD1 (5 bases). Germline V gene sequence: CDR1 SNHLY, CDR2 FYNNEI. V was pared by 6 bases and J by 3 bases, with 17 bases between. The CDR3 has 15 amino acids. Here the CDR3 reads CASRGVRLIYYGYTF. The CDR3 DNA sequence: TGTGCCAGCAGGGGGGTCCGACTTATATACTATGGCTACACCTTC.

The chain recombines TRBV11-2 with TRBJ1-1; D gene unclear. This CDR3 comprises 13 residues. Trimming took 1 base from V and 0 from J, leaving 3 bases between them. Germline V gene sequence: CDR1 SGHAT, CDR2 FQNNGV. The CDR3 region is CASSLVMNTEAFF. The DNA of the CDR3 is TGTGCCAGCAGCTTAGTGATGAACACTGAAGCTTTCTTT.

This rearrangement joins TRBV11-2 to TRBJ2-7, with 11 bases lining up with TRBD2. Trimming removed 5 bases from V and 2 bases from J; junction bases left unmatched: 5. The CDR3 has 15 residues. Germline loops: CDR1 SGHAT, CDR2 FQNNGV. CDR3 amino acids: CASSDVAGGTYEQYF. CDR3 DNA sequence: TGTGCCAGCAGCGACGTAGCGGGAGGGACCTACGAGCAGTACTTC.

The genes are TRBV7-2 and TRBJ2-2; D may be TRBD1 (5 bases). CDR3 length equals 15 residues. CDR1 and CDR2 from the germline V gene are SGHTA and FQGNSA. Trimming removed 1 base at V and 1 base at J, with 7 bases between. The CDR3 nucleotides are TGTGCCAGCAGCTTAGGGGGCCTGAACACCGGGGAGCTGTTTTTT. Protein product: CASSLGGLNTGELFF.

The J gene is TRBJ1-1, the V gene TRBV2; D unresolved. The CDR3 loop spans 11 amino acids. The V gene's germline CDR1 is SNHLY and CDR2 FYNNEI. CDR3 sequence (DNA): TGTGCAGGAGGAGTAAACACTGAAGCTTTCTTT. This codes for CAGGVNTEAFF.

This chain connects TRBV27 to TRBJ2-7; either TRBD1 or TRBD2 may supply D (5 bases each). Trimming shortened V by 6 bases and J by 3 bases, and 6 bases separated the two germline ends. Germline CDR1 is MNHEY and CDR2 is SMNVEV (reference sequence). This CDR3 region has 11 residues. CDR3 sequence reads: CASRGVYEQYF. The CDR3 bases are TGTGCCAGCAGGGGGGTCTACGAGCAGTACTTC.

This clone was observed once. The chain is built from TRBV13 and TRBJ1-4; 9 bases fit TRBD1. V was pared by 2 bases and J by 7 bases, with 5 bases of the junction left unmatched. In germline, CDR1 is PRHDT, CDR2 FYEKMQ (reference sequence). There are 15 residues in the CDR3. The CDR3 loop is CASSLSGTGSEKLFF. The CDR3 DNA reads as TGTGCCAGCAGCTTATCTGGGACAGGGTCTGAAAAACTGTTTTTT.

CDR3 DNA: TGTGCCAGCAGCGGCCGGGACTGGGGCACAGATACGCAGTATTTT. Protein: CASSGRDWGTDTQYF. The chain uses TRBV7-6 and TRBJ2-3, with a tentative D call TRBD2 (6 bases). V lost 5 bases and J 1 base, leaving 13 bases between the germline ends. The V gene's germline CDR1 is SGHVS and CDR2 FNYEAQ. The CDR3 consists of 15 residues.

This clone was counted a single time. The chain joins TRBV7-6 to TRBJ1-1; D gene ambiguous. CDR3 size: 15 residues. Between the trimmed V and J ends, which lost 1 base and 1 base, there was a span of 10 bases. The germline CDR1 and CDR2 sequences are SGHVS and FNYEAQ. The CDR3, as DNA: TGTGCCAGCAGCTTAGGAGGGTGGGGGAACACTGAAGCTTTCTTT. It is translated as CASSLGGWGNTEAFF.

The DNA for the CDR3 is TGTGCCAGCGGGGGACAGGAGGGCGAGCAGTACTTC. This translates into CASGGQEGEQYF. The rearrangement links TRBV2 to TRBJ2-7, with 8 bases matching TRBD1. With V trimmed by 8 bases and J by 6 bases, 6 bases remained unmatched. The V gene's germline CDR1 is SNHLY and CDR2 FYNNEI. This CDR3 spans 12 amino acids.

V is TRBV7-2 and J is TRBJ1-5, with a tentative D call TRBD1 (6 bases). V was clipped by 1 base and J by 4 bases, with 20 bases between them. The CDR3 length is 18 residues. Germline values: CDR1 SGHTA, CDR2 FQGNSA. The CDR3: CASSLGSAGAGWNQPQHF. The CDR3 bases are TGTGCCAGCAGCTTAGGATCGGCGGGGGCCGGCTGGAATCAGCCCCAGCATTTT.

The V call is TRBV15, the J call TRBJ1-5, with 9 bases fitting TRBD1. This CDR3 has 15 amino acids. V dropped 2 bases and J dropped 9; count of bases not matched to a gene: 8. The germline gives CDR1 LNHNV, CDR2 YYDKDF (reference sequence). The CDR3 protein is CATSRTTGTGRPQHF. The CDR3 DNA reads as TGTGCCACCAGCAGAACTACAGGGACAGGGAGGCCCCAGCATTTT.

V and J are TRBV9 and TRBJ2-7; 8 bases match TRBD1. The CDR3 covers 16 residues. Germline V lookup: CDR1 SGDLS, CDR2 YYNGEE. The V gene end was trimmed by 1 base and the J gene end by 5 bases; junction bases not matched to a gene: 11. In nucleotides, the CDR3 is TGTGCCAGCAGCGTACAGGACAGGGTCAGAGGCAACGAGCAGTACTTC. It yields the protein CASSVQDRVRGNEQYF.

This chain uses TRBV21-1 with TRBJ1-5; the table names TRBD1, a call not compared with the DNA. TRBV21-1 is a documented pseudogene. The CDR3 loop spans 14 amino acids. The CDR3 DNA reads as TGTGCCAGCAGCGGACGGGTATCAGGGCAGCCCCAGCATTTT. This sequence encodes CASSGRVSGQPQHF.

The table lists this clone with a count of one. The rearrangement joins TRBV9 to TRBJ1-2; D is undetermined. The CDR3 length is 12 residues. With 2 bases removed from V and 8 bases from J, the gap between germline ends came to 10 bases. Germline V gene data show CDR1 as SGDLS and CDR2 as YYNGEE. The CDR3 sequence: CASSVHGVGYTF. Here the CDR3 DNA reads TGTGCCAGCAGCGTCCATGGAGTCGGCTACACCTTC.

This clone was detected once. The V gene is TRBV5-1, the J gene TRBJ1-1; a possible D gene is TRBD1 (5 bases). Per the germline V gene, CDR1 is SGHRS and CDR2 is YFSETQ. V dropped 0 bases and J dropped 4 bases, with 13 bases sitting between them. The CDR3 runs 15 residues. The CDR3 DNA reads as TGCGCCAGCAGCTTGGTTGCTTTGGGGGTCACTGAAGCTTTCTTT. The encoded protein is CASSLVALGVTEAFF.

The chain links TRBV28 to TRBJ1-1, with TRBD1 matching 8 bases. The CDR3 totals 13 residues. The V gene's germline CDR1 is MDHEN and CDR2 SYDVKM. V was pared by 8 bases and J by 4 bases, with 6 bases of the junction left unmatched. CDR3 DNA sequence: TGTGCCAGCTATCGACAGGGGTCCACTGAAGCTTTCTTT. This translates into CASYRQGSTEAFF.